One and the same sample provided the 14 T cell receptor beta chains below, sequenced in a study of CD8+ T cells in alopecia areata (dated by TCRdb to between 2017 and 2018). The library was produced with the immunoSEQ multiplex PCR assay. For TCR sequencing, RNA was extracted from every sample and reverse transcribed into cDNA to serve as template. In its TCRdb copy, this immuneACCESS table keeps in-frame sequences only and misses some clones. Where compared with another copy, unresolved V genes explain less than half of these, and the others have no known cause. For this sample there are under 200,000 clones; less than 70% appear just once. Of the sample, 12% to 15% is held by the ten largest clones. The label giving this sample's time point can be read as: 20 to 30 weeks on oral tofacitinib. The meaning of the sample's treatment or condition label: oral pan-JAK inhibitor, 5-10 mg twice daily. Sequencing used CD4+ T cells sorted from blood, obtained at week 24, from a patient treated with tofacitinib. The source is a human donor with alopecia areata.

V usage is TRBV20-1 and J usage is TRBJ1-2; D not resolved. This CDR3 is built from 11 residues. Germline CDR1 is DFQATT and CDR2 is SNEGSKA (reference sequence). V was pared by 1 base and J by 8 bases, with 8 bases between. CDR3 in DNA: TGCAGTGCTAGAGTTCCCGGAGGCTACACCTTC. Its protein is CSARVPGGYTF.

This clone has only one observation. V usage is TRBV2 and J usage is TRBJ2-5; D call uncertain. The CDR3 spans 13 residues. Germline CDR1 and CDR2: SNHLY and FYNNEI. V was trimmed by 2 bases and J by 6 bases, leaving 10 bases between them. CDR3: CASSENSRKTQYF. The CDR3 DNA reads TGTGCCAGCAGTGAAAATAGCCGGAAGACCCAGTACTTC.

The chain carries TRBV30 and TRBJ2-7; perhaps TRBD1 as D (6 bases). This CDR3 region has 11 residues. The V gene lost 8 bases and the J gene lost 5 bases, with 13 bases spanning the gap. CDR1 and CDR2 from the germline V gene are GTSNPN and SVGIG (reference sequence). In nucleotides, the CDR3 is TGTGCCCTAGGACAGACCAACGAGCAGTACTTC. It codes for CALGQTNEQYF. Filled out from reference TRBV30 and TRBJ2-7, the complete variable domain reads SQTIHQWPATLVQPVGSPLSLECTVEGTSNPNLYWYRQAAGRGLQLLFYSVGIGQISSEVPQNLSASRPQDRQFILSSKKLLLSDSGFYLCALGQTNEQYFGPGTRLTVT.

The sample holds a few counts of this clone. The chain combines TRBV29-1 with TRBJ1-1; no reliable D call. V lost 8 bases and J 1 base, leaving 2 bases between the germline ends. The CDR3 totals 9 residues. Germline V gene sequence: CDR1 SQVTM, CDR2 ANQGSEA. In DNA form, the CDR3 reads TGCAGCACGAACACTGAAGCTTTCTTT. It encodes CSTNTEAFF.

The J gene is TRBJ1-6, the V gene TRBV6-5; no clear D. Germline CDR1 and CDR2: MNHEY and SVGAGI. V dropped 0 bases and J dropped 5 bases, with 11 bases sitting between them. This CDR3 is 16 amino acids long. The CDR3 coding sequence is TGTGCCAGCAGTTACTCGCTCCCTGGTCATAATTCACCCCTCCACTTT. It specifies CASSYSLPGHNSPLHF.

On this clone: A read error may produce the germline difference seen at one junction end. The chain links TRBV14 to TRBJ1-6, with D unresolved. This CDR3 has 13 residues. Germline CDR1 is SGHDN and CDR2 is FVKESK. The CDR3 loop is CASTQAENSPLHF. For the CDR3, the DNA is TGTGCCAGCACCCAAGCCGAGAATTCACCCCTCCACTTT.

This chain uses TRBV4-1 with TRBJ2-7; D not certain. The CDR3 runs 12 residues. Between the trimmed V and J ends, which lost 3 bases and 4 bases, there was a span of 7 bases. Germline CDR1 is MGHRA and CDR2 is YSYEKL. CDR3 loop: CASSQELYEQYF. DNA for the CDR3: TGCGCCAGCAGCCAGGAGCTTTACGAGCAGTACTTC.

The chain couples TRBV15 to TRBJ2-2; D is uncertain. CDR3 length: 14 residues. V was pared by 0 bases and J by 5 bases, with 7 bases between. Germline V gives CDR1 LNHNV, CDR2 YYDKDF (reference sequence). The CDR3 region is CATSRDPKTGELFF. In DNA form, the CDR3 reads TGTGCCACCAGCAGAGATCCCAAAACCGGGGAGCTGTTTTTT. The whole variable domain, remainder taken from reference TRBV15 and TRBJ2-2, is DAMVIQNPRYQVTQFGKPVTLSCSQTLNHNVMYWYQQKSSQAPKLLFHYYDKDFNNEADTPDNFQSRRPNTSFCFLDIRSPGLGDTAMYLCATSRDPKTGELFFGEGSRLTVL.

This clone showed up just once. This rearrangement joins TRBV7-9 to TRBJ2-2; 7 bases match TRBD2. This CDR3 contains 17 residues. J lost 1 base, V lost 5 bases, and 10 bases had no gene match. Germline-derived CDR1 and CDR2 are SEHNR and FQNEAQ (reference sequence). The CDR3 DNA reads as TGTGCCAGCAGCCCCCTCGGGCTAGCGGTGAACACCGGGGAGCTGTTTTTT. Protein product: CASSPLGLAVNTGELFF. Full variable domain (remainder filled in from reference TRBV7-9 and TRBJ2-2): DTGVSQNPRHKITKRGQNVTFRCDPISEHNRLYWYRQTLGQGPEFLTYFQNEAQLEKSRLLSDRFSAERPKGSFSTLEIQRTEQGDSAMYLCASSPLGLAVNTGELFFGEGSRLTVL.

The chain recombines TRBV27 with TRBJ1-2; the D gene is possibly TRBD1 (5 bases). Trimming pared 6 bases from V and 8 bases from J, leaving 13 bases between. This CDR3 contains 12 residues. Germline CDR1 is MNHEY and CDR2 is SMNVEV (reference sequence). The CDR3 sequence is CASRAGFEGYTF. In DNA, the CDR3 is TGTGCCAGCAGGGCAGGGTTTGAGGGCTACACCTTC.

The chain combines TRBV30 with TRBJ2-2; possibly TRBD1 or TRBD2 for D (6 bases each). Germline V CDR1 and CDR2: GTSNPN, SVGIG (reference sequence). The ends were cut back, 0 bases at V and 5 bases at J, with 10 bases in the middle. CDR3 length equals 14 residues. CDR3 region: CAWSVKGGTGELFF. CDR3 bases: TGTGCCTGGAGTGTTAAGGGGGGTACCGGGGAGCTGTTTTTT.

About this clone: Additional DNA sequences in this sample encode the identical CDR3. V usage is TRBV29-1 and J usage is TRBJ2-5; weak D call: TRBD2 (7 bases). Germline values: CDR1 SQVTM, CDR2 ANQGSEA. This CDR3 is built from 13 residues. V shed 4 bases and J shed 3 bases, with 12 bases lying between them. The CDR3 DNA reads TGCAGCGTTGGGGGGGGCGCGAAAGAGACCCAGTACTTC. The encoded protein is CSVGGGAKETQYF. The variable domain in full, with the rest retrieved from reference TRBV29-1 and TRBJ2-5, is SAVISQKPSRDICQRGTSLTIQCQVDSQVTMMFWYRQQPGQSLTLIATANQGSEATYESGFVIDKFPISRPNLTFSTLTVSNMSPEDSSIYLCSVGGGAKETQYFGPGTRLLVL.

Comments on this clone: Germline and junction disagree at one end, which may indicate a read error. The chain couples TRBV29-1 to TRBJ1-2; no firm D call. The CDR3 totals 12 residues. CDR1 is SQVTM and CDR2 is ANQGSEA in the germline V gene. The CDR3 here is CRVDGRLDGYTF. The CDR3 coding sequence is TGCAGGGTTGACGGCCGACTCGATGGCTACACCTTC.

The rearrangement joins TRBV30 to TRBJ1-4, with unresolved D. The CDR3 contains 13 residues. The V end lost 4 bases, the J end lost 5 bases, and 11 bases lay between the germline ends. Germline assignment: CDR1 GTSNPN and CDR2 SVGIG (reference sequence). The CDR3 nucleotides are TGTGCCTGGACTCGGTCCAGGAATGAAAAACTGTTTTTT. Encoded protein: CAWTRSRNEKLFF.